This TCR beta chain is drawn from a study of metastatic and nonmetastatic thyroid tumors. Study context: Repertoire data that came from the blood and tumor or nodule tissue of malignant and benign thyroid patients were compared.

All patients reached thyroid surgery having received no treatment beforehand. CDR3 length equals 15 residues. The V gene end was trimmed by 5 bases and the J gene end by 3 bases; junction bases not matched to a gene: 9. TCRdb recomputed clones from the PCR reads via MiXCR. The sample has around 50,000 clones, 25% to 35% seen once. The sequence came from a female donor with papillary thyroid cancer or a benign thyroid nodule (not recorded which). Some clones in this sample may be carry-over from other donors' samples. The V call is TRBV12-3 or TRBV12-4, the J call TRBJ1-2, with 7 bases lining up with TRBD1. Sequenced material: blood. In DNA, the CDR3 is TGTGCCAGCAGTCCACCGACAGGGCTTGACTATGGCTACACCTTC. This encodes CASSPPTGLDYGYTF.